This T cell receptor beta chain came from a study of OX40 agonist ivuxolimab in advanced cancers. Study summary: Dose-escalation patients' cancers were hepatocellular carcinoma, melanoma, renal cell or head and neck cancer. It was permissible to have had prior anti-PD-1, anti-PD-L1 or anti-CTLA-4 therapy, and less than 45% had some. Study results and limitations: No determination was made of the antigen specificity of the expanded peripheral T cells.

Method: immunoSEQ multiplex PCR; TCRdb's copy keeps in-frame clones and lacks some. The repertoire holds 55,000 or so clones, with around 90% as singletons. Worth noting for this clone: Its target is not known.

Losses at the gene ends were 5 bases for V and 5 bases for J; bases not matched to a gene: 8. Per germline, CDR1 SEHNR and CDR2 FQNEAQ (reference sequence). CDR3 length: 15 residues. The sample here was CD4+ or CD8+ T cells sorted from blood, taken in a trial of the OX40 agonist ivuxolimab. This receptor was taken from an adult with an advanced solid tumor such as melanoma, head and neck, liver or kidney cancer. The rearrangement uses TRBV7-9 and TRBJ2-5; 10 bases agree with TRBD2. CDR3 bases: TGTGCCAGCAGCGCCAGCGGGAGGGCCCGTGAGACCCAGTACTTC. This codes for CASSASGRARETQYF.